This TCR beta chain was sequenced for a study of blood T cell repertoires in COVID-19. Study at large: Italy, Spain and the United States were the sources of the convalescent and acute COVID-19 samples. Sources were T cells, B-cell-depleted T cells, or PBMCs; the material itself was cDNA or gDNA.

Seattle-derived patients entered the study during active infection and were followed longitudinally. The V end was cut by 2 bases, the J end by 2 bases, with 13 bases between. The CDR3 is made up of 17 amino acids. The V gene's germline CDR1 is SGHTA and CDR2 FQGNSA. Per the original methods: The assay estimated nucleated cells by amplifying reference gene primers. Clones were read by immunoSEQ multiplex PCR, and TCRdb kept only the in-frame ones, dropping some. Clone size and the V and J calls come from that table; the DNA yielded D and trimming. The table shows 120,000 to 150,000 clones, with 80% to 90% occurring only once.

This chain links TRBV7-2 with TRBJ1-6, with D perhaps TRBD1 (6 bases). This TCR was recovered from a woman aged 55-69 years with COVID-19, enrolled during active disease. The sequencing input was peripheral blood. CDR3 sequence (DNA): TGTGCCAGCAGCTTAAACCGGCCAGGGGCCTATAATTCACCCCTCCACTTT. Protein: CASSLNRPGAYNSPLHF.